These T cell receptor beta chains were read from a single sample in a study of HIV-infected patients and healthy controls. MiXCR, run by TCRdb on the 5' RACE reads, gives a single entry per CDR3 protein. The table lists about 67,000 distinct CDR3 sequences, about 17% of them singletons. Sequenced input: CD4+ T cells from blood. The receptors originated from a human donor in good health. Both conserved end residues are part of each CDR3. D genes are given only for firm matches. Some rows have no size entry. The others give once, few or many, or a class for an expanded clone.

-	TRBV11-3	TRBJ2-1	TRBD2	CASTLAGSMNEQFF	TGTGCCAGCACCTTAGCGGGATCGATGAATGAGCAGTTCTTC
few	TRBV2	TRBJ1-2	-	CASSEVSSRTPYGYTF	TGTGCCAGCAGTGAAGTCTCTAGCCGAACTCCCTATGGCTACACCTTC
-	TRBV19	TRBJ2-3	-	CASSKPGVAPVDTQYF	TGTGCCAGTAGTAAACCGGGAGTCGCGCCCGTAGATACGCAGTATTTT
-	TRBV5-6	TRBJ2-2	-	CASSLAFGVGELFF	TGTGCCAGCAGCTTGGCGTTCGGGGTCGGGGAGCTGTTTTTT
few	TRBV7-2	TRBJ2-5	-	CASSFRARDVETQYF	TGTGCCAGCAGCTTTCGGGCTCGGGACGTAGAGACCCAGTACTTC
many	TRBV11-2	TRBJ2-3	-	CASSFFEETYTQYF	TGTGCCAGCAGCTTTTTTGAGGAAACCTATACGCAGTATTTT
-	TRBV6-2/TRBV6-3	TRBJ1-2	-	CASSPNLRVESYGYTF	TGTGCCAGCAGTCCCAATCTTAGGGTCGAGAGCTATGGCTACACCTTC
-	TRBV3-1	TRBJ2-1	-	CASSQAHEQFF	TGTGCCAGCAGCCAAGCCCATGAGCAGTTCTTC
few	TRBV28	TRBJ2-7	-	CASGQGPSYEQYF	TGTGCCAGCGGACAAGGCCCCTCCTACGAGCAGTACTTC
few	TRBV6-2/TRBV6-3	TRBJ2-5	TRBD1	CASSRVRDSVYGETQYF	TGTGCCAGCAGCCGGGTCCGGGACAGCGTTTACGGGGAGACCCAGTACTTC
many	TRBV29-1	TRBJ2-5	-	CSVDYGETQYF	TGCAGCGTTGACTACGGAGAGACCCAGTACTTC
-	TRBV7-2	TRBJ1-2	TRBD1	CASSGQAGYGYTF	TGTGCCAGCAGCGGACAGGCCGGCTATGGCTACACCTTC
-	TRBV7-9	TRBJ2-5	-	CASSSQLGEVKETQYF	TGTGCCAGCAGTTCCCAGCTGGGGGAGGTTAAGGAGACCCAGTACTTC
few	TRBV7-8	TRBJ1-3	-	CASSLGVPSSGNTIYF	TGTGCCAGCAGCTTAGGGGTCCCGAGCTCTGGAAACACCATATATTTT
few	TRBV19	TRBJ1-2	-	CASSPLGTSKDGYTF	TGTGCCAGTAGTCCCCTCGGGACTAGTAAGGATGGCTACACCTTC
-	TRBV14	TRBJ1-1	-	CASSQSPNTEAFF	TGTGCCAGCAGTCAAAGCCCGAACACTGAAGCTTTCTTT
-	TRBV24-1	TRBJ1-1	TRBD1	CATSDSRGPPMNTEAFF	TGTGCCACCAGTGATTCGAGGGGGCCCCCTATGAACACTGAAGCTTTCTTT